The 16 T cell receptor beta chains below were found in one sample sequenced in a study of shared T cell receptors in the human thymus. This table comes from immunoSEQ multiplex PCR, and its TCRdb copy is limited to in-frame clones, with some not included. The repertoire includes hundreds of thousands of clones, around 89% of them detected once, and 0.0085% to 0.012% sits in the top ten. These data also formed part of another study, on human thymus T cells.

The sequenced material came from thymocytes. The receptors originated from a boy under three years old with a congenital heart defect.

The chain uses TRBV4-1 and TRBJ2-2, with D maybe TRBD2 (5 bases). Trimming shortened V by 4 bases and J by 8 bases, and 17 bases separated the two germline ends. CDR3 size: 15 residues. Germline V gene data show CDR1 as MGHRA and CDR2 as YSYEKL. The CDR3 DNA reads TGCGCCAGCAGCCGGATGGTTGAGGGAGCTGGGGAGCTGTTTTTT. This sequence encodes CASSRMVEGAGELFF.

This clone was seen only a few times. This chain connects TRBV5-8 to TRBJ1-5; D remains unclear. The CDR3 has 16 residues. The ends were cut back, 3 bases at V and 5 bases at J, with 18 bases in the middle. CDR1 is SGHTS and CDR2 is YDEGEE in the germline V gene. The CDR3 is CASSYSTMARDQPQHF. CDR3 DNA sequence: TGTGCCAGCAGCTATTCAACGATGGCGAGGGATCAGCCCCAGCATTTT. Complete variable domain (other parts from reference TRBV5-8 and TRBJ1-5): EAGVTQSPTHLIKTRGQQATLRCSPISGHTSVYWYQQALGLGLQFLLWYDEGEERNRGNFPPRFSGRQFPNYSSELNVNALELEDSALYLCASSYSTMARDQPQHFGDGTRLSIL.

The chain carries TRBV27 and TRBJ2-7; possibly TRBD1 for D (5 bases). This CDR3 contains 15 residues. The germline CDR1 and CDR2 sequences are MNHEY and SMNVEV (reference sequence). Trimming shortened V by 5 bases and J by 3 bases, and 17 bases separated the two germline ends. CDR3 amino acids: CASSTGGFLDYEQYF. CDR3 coding DNA: TGTGCCAGCAGTACAGGTGGATTCCTTGACTACGAGCAGTACTTC.

The chain employs TRBV2 and TRBJ2-1; perhaps TRBD1 as D (6 bases). Trimming stripped 6 bases from V and 5 bases from J, with 14 bases between. The CDR3 runs 14 residues. Germline CDR1 and CDR2: SNHLY and FYNNEI. This CDR3 is CASRAQGIDNEQFF. DNA for the CDR3: TGTGCCAGCAGAGCGCAGGGGATCGACAATGAGCAGTTCTTC.

The chain carries TRBV2 and TRBJ2-2; TRBD1 agrees at 7 bases. This CDR3 has 17 residues. Losses at the gene ends were 5 bases for V and 3 bases for J; bases not matched to a gene: 12. Germline lookup yields CDR1 SNHLY and CDR2 FYNNEI. The CDR3, as DNA: TGTGCCAGCAGTCCAAAAACAGGGGAGAGGTACACCGGGGAGCTGTTTTTT. Amino acids: CASSPKTGERYTGELFF.

This clone has just a few counts. The J gene is TRBJ2-2, the V gene TRBV5-6; TRBD2 might be the D (5 bases). V was shortened by 4 bases and J by 2 bases, with 18 bases between the two germline ends. This CDR3 has 17 amino acids. Per germline, CDR1 SGHDT and CDR2 YYEEEE. CDR3 DNA sequence: TGTGCCAGCAGCCTTCACGGTAGCGAGCCAAACACCGGGGAGCTGTTTTTT. Amino acid sequence: CASSLHGSEPNTGELFF. The complete variable domain, with remaining parts taken from reference TRBV5-6 and TRBJ2-2, reads DAGVTQSPTHLIKTRGQQVTLRCSPKSGHDTVSWYQQALGQGPQFIFQYYEEEERQRGNFPDRFSGHQFPNYSSELNVNALLLGDSALYLCASSLHGSEPNTGELFFGEGSRLTVL.

The rearrangement joins TRBV28 to TRBJ1-5; TRBD1 might be the D (6 bases). The CDR3 contains 16 residues. Germline V gene sequence: CDR1 MDHEN, CDR2 SYDVKM. The ends were cut back, 3 bases at V and 0 bases at J, with 12 bases in the middle. This CDR3 reads CASSLTRTDSNQPQHF. The CDR3 nucleotides read TGTGCCAGCAGTTTGACCCGGACAGATAGCAATCAGCCCCAGCATTTT.

A note on this clone: Within the sample, other DNA sequences also encode this same CDR3. The V and J genes are TRBV9 and TRBJ2-3; 9 nucleotides line up with TRBD2. Looked up from germline, CDR1 is SGDLS and CDR2 is YYNGEE. After removal of 3 bases from V and 2 bases from J, the junction contained 4 bases not matched to a gene. The CDR3 consists of 15 residues. CDR3 nucleotide sequence: TGTGCCAGCAGCGCCGGACTAGCGTCCACAGATACGCAGTATTTT. Translating it yields CASSAGLASTDTQYF.

This rearrangement joins TRBV5-6 to TRBJ2-1; 8 bases agree with TRBD1. Germline assignment: CDR1 SGHDT and CDR2 YYEEEE. The J segment lost 6 bases and the V segment lost 7 bases, leaving 3 bases of the junction unmatched. The length of the CDR3 is 12 residues. CDR3 protein: CASLQGGNEQFF. In DNA form, the CDR3 reads TGTGCCAGCTTACAGGGGGGCAATGAGCAGTTCTTC.

V is TRBV10-2 and J is TRBJ2-1, with a possible D match to TRBD2 (6 bases). The CDR3 spans 14 residues. V was clipped by 3 bases and J by 9 bases, with 15 bases between them. The V gene's germline CDR1 is WSHSY and CDR2 SAAADI. This CDR3 is CASSDPGVSGEQFF. The CDR3 region has the DNA TGCGCCAGCAGTGACCCGGGAGTTTCGGGTGAGCAGTTCTTC.

J is TRBJ2-1 and V is TRBV5-1; 8 nucleotides agree with TRBD2. CDR3 length: 18 residues. The V and J ends lost 0 bases and 3 bases, in that order; junction bases with no gene match: 11. From germline, CDR1 is SGHRS and CDR2 YFSETQ. Written as DNA, the CDR3 is TGCGCCAGCAGCTTGGTCTTAGGCGGGAGGATCGGCTACAATGAGCAGTTCTTC. It specifies CASSLVLGGRIGYNEQFF.

The genes are TRBV18 and TRBJ2-7; 11 bases match TRBD2. Losses at the gene ends were 0 bases for V and 5 bases for J; bases not matched to a gene: 3. CDR1 and CDR2 from the germline V gene are KGHSH and LQKENI. This CDR3 is 15 amino acids long. The CDR3 protein is CASSPPILAGDEQYF. The DNA for the CDR3 is TGTGCCAGCTCACCACCGATACTAGCGGGAGACGAGCAGTACTTC.

The chain employs TRBV6-5 and TRBJ2-3, with D possibly TRBD2 on 6 matching bases. Looked up from germline, CDR1 is MNHEY and CDR2 is SVGAGI. The V gene lost 0 bases and the J gene lost 6 bases, with 13 bases spanning the gap. CDR3 length: 15 amino acids. The CDR3 bases are TGTGCCAGCAGTTACTCGGGGCTAGCGCCCGATACGCAGTATTTT. Translation: CASSYSGLAPDTQYF.

As regards this clone: One end of the junction varies from germline; a read error may be responsible. The genes are TRBV19 and TRBJ2-1; D unclear. The CDR3 is 12 residues long. Germline V CDR1 and CDR2: LNHDA, SQIVND (reference sequence). Here the CDR3 reads CACSARYNEQFF. The CDR3 DNA reads as TGTGCCTGTAGTGCTAGATACAATGAGCAGTTCTTC. The entire variable domain, with the rest obtained from reference TRBV19 and TRBJ2-1, is as follows: DGGITQSPKYLFRKEGQNVTLSCEQNLNHDAMYWYRQDPGQGLRLIYYSQIVNDFQKGDIAEGYSVSREKKESFPLTVTSAQKNPTAFYLCACSARYNEQFFGPGTRLTVL.

The CDR3 here is CASSAPRRTGGVSDTQYF. Written as DNA, the CDR3 is TGTGCCAGCAGCGCTCCGCGTAGGACAGGGGGCGTCTCAGATACGCAGTATTTT. This chain links TRBV7-9 with TRBJ2-3; 11 bases align to TRBD1. Germline V CDR1 and CDR2: SEHNR, FQNEAQ (reference sequence). The CDR3 is 18 amino acids. Unmatched junction bases numbered 14, after V lost 5 bases and J lost 4 bases.

The CDR3 nucleotides are TGTGCCAGCAGTTTCGGGGGACTAGCGGGAGGGCCAGATACGCAGTATTTT. As protein: CASSFGGLAGGPDTQYF. V and J are TRBV28 and TRBJ2-3; TRBD2 matches 16 bases. The CDR3 loop spans 17 amino acids. CDR1 MDHEN and CDR2 SYDVKM come from the germline V gene. V lost 3 bases, J lost 4 bases, and 4 bases stayed unmatched.